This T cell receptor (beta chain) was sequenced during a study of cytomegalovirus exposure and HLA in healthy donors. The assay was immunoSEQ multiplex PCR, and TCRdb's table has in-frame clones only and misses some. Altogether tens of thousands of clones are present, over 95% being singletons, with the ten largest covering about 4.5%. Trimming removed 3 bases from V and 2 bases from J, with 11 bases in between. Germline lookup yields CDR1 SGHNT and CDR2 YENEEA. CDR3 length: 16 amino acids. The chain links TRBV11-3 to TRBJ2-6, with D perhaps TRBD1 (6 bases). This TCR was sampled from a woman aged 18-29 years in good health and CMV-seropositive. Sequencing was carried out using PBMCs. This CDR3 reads CASSLTGFPGANVLTF. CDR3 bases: TGTGCCAGCAGCTTGACAGGTTTCCCTGGGGCCAACGTCCTGACTTTC.